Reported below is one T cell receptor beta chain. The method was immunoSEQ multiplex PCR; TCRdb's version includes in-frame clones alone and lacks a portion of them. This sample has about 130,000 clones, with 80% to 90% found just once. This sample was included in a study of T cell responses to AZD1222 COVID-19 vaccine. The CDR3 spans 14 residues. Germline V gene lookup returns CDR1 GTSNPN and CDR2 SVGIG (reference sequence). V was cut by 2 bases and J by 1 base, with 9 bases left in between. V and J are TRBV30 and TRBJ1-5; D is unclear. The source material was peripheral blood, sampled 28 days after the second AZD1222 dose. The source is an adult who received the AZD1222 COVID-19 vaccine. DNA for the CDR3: TGTGCCTGGAGTAAGTTACAGAGCAATCAGCCCCAGCATTTT. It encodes CAWSKLQSNQPQHF. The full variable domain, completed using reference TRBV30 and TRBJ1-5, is SQTIHQWPATLVQPVGSPLSLECTVEGTSNPNLYWYRQAAGRGLQLLFYSVGIGQISSEVPQNLSASRPQDRQFILSSKKLLLSDSGFYLCAWSKLQSNQPQHFGDGTRLSIL.